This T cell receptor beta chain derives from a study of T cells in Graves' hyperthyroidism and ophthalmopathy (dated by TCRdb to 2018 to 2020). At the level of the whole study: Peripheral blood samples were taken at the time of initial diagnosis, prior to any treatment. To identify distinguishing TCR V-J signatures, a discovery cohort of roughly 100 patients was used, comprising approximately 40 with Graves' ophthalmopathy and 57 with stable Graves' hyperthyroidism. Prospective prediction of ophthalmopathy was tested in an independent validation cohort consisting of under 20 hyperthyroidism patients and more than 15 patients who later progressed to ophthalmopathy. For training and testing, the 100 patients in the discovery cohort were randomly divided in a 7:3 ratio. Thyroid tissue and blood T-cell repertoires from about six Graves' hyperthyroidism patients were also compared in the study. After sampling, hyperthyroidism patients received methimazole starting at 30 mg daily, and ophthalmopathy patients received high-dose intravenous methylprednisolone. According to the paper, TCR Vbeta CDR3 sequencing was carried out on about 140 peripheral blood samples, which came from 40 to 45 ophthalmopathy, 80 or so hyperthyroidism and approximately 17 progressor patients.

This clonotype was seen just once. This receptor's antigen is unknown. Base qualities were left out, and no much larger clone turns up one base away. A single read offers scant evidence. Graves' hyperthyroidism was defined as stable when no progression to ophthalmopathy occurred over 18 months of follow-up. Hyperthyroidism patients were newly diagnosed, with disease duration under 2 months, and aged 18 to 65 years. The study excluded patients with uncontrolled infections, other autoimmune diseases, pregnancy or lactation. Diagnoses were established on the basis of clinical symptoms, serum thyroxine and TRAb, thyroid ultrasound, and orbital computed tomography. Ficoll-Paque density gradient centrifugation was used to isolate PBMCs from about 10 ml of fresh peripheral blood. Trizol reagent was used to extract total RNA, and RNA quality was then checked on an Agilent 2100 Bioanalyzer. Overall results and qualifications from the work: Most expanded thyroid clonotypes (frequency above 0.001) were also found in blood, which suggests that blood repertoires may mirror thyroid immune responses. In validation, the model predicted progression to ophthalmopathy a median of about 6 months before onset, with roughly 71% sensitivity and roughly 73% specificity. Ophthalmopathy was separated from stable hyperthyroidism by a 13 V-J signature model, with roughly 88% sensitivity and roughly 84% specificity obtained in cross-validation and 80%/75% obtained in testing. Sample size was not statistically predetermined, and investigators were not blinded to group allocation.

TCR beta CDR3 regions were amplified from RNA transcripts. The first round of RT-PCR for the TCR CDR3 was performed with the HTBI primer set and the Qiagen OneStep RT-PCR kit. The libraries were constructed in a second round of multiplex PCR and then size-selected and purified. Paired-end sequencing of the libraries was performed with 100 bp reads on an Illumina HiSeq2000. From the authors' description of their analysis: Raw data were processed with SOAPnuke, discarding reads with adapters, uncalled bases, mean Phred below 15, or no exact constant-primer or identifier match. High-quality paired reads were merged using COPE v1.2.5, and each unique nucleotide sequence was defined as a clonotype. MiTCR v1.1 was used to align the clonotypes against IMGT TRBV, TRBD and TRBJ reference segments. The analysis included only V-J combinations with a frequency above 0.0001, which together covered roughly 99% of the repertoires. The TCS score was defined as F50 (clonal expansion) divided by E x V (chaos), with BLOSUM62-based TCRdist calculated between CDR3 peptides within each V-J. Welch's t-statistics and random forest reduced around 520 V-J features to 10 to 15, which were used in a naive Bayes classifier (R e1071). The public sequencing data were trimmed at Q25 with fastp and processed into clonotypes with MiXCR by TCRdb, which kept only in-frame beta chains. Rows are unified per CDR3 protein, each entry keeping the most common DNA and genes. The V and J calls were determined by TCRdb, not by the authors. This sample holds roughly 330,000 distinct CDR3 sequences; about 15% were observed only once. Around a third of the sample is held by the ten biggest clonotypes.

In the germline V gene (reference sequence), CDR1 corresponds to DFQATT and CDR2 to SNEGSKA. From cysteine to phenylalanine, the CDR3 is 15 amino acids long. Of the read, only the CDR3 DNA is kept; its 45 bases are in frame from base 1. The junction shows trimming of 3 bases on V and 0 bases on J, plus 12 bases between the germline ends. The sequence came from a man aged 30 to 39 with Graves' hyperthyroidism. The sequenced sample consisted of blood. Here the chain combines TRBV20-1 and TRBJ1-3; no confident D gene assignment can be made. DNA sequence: TGCAGTGCTAGGCCGGTAGGCCACTCTGGAAACACCATATATTTT. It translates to CSARPVGHSGNTIYF.